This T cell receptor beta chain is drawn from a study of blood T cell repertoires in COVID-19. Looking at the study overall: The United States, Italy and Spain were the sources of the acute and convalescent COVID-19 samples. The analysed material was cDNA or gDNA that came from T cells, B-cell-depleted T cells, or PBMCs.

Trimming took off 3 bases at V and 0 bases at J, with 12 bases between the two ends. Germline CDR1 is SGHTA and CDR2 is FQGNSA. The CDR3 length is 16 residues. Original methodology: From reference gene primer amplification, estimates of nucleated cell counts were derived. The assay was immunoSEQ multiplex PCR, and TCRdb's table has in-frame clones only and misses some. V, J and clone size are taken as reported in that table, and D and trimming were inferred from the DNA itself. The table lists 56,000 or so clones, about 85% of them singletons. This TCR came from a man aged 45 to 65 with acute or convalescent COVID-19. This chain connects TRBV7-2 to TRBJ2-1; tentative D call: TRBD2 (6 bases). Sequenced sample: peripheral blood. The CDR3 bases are TGTGCCAGCAGCTTTACGGGAGTGCCCTCCTACAATGAGCAGTTCTTC. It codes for CASSFTGVPSYNEQFF.